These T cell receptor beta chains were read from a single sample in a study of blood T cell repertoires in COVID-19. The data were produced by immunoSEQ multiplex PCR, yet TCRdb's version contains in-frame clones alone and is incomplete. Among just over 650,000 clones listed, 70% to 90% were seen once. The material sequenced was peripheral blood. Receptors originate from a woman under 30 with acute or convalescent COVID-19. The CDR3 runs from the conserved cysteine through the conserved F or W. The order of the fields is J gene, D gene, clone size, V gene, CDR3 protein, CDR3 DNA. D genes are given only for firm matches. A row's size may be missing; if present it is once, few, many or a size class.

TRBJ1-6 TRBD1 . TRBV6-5 CASSRTGPYNSPLHF TGTGCCAGCAGTCGGACAGGGCCCTATAATTCACCCCTCCACTTT
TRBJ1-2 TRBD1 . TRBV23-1 CASSQSGAGTGGDYGYTF TGCGCCAGCAGTCAATCTGGGGCGGGAACAGGGGGCGACTATGGCTACACCTTC
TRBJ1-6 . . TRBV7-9 CASSLRGSGGNSPLHF TGTGCCAGCAGCTTACGGGGGAGTGGGGGGAATTCACCCCTCCACTTT
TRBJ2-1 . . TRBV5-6 CASSFGGWINEQFF TGTGCCAGCAGCTTTGGGGGCTGGATCAATGAGCAGTTCTTC
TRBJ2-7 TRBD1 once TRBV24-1 CATSDPGQESSYEQYF TGTGCCACCAGTGACCCCGGACAGGAGAGCTCCTACGAGCAGTACTTC
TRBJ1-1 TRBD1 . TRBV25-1 CASSDRDRAGTEAFF TGTGCCAGCAGCGACCGGGACAGGGCCGGCACTGAAGCTTTCTTT
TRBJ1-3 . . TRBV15 CATFARGYGNTIYF TGTGCCACCTTCGCCCGGGGGTACGGAAACACCATATATTTT
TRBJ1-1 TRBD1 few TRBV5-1 CASSSQGQPNTEAFF TGCGCCAGCAGCTCCCAGGGACAGCCGAACACTGAAGCTTTCTTT
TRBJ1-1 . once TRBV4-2 CASSQGGQSKGGTEAFF TGTGCCAGCAGCCAAGGGGGTCAGTCCAAAGGAGGGACTGAAGCTTTCTTT
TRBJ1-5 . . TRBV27 CAPGGQNQPQHF TGTGCCCCCGGGGGGCAAAATCAGCCCCAGCATTTT
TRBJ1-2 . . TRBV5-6 CASSSIPTGPYYGYTF TGTGCCAGCAGCTCCATCCCCACAGGGCCCTACTATGGCTACACCTTC
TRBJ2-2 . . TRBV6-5 CATMGQENTGELFF TGTGCCACCATGGGACAAGAGAACACCGGGGAGCTGTTTTTT
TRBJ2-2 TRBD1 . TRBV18 CASSPDRGLPGELFF TGTGCCAGCTCACCGGACAGGGGCCTCCCCGGGGAGCTGTTTTTT
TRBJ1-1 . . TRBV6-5 CASRGEAATEAFF TGTGCCAGCAGGGGGGAGGCGGCCACTGAAGCTTTCTTT
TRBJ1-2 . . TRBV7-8 CASSLDRTVSGYTF TGTGCCAGCAGCTTAGACCGGACAGTGAGTGGCTACACCTTC
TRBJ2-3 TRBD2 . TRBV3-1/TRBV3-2 CASSPRLERGLYF TGTGCCAGCAGCCCCCGGCTAGAGCGGGGCCTCTATTTT
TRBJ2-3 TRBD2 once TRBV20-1 CSASKRGLSTDTQYF TGCAGTGCTAGTAAGCGGGGGTTAAGCACAGATACGCAGTATTTT
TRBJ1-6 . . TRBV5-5 CASRLLDSPLHF TGTGCCAGCCGCCTATTAGATTCACCCCTCCACTTT
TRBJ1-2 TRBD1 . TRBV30 CAWSGDSMSLSF TGTGCCTGGAGTGGGGACAGTATGTCCCTCAGCTTC
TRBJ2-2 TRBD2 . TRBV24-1 CATSGWGGSTGELFF TGTGCCACCAGTGGGTGGGGGGGATCGACCGGGGAGCTGTTTTTT
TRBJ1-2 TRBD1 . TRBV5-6 CASSLTGGDGYTF TGTGCCAGCAGCTTGACAGGGGGTGATGGCTACACCTTC
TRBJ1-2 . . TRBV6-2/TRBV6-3 CASSSIDISYGYTF TGTGCCAGCAGTTCCATAGACATATCCTATGGCTACACCTTC
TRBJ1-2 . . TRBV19 CASSPSWVEGPEDINYGYTF TGTGCCAGTAGTCCCTCCTGGGTGGAGGGGCCGGAGGATATTAACTATGGCTACACCTTC
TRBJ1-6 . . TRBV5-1 CASSLKSQTRGNSPLHF TGCGCCAGCAGCTTGAAGTCCCAGACACGGGGGAATTCACCCCTCCACTTT
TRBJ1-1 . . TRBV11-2 CASSLVVGGAFF TGTGCCAGCAGCTTAGTTGTAGGGGGAGCTTTCTTT
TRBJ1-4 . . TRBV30 CAVPIRDEKLFF TGTGCTGTCCCGATCAGGGATGAAAAACTGTTTTTT
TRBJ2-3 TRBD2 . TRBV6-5 CASSYRLAGGQSTQYF TGTGCCAGCAGTTACCGCCTAGCGGGGGGACAGTCTACGCAGTATTTT
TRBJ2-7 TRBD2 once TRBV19 CATSLAGTSYEQYF TGTGCCACATCACTAGCGGGGACCTCCTACGAGCAGTACTTC
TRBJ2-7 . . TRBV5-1 CASSPGEGGREQYF TGCGCCAGCAGCCCGGGGGAAGGGGGCCGTGAGCAGTACTTC
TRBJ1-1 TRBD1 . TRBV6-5 CASSRGENTEAFF TGTGCCAGCAGCAGGGGGGAGAACACTGAAGCTTTCTTT
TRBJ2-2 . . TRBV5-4 CASSFGENTGELFF TGTGCCAGCAGCTTCGGGGAGAACACCGGGGAGCTGTTTTTT
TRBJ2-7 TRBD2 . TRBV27 CASSLAGTYEQYF TGTGCCAGCAGTCTAGCGGGGACCTACGAGCAGTACTTC
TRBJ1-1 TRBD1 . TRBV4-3 CASSQVVTGGLLDVWNTEAFF TGCGCCAGCAGCCAAGTAGTCACAGGGGGCTTACTAGACGTCTGGAACACTGAAGCTTTCTTT
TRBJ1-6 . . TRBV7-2 CASSLDAINSPLHF TGTGCCAGCAGCTTAGATGCTATCAATTCACCCCTCCACTTT
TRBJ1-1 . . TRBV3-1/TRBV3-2 CASSQRGFRGTEAFF TGTGCCAGCAGCCAAAGGGGGTTCCGTGGCACTGAAGCTTTCTTT
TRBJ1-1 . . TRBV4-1 CASSLRQVNTEAFF TGCGCCAGCTCCTTACGACAAGTGAACACTGAAGCTTTCTTT
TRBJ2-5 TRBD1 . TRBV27 CASSLSGQVQETQYF TGTGCCAGCAGTCTCTCCGGACAGGTTCAAGAGACCCAGTACTTC
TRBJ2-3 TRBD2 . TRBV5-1 CASSQGLAGFTDTQYF TGCGCCAGCAGCCAGGGACTAGCGGGATTCACAGATACGCAGTATTTT
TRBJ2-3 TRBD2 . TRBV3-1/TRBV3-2 CASSQEVLAGVTDTQYF TGTGCCAGCAGCCAAGAAGTATTAGCGGGGGTCACAGATACGCAGTATTTT
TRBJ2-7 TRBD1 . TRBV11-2 CASSLTGVPYEQYF TGTGCCAGCAGCTTGACAGGGGTACCCTACGAGCAGTACTTC
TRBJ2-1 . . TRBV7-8 CASSLAIGSGNEQFF TGTGCCAGCAGCTTAGCGATCGGGTCCGGCAATGAGCAGTTCTTC
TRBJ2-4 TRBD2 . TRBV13 CASSLEGTSGGLAKNIQYF TGTGCCAGCAGCTTAGAAGGGACTAGCGGGGGGTTGGCCAAAAACATTCAGTACTTC
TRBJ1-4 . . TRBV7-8 CASSPSWRGGEKLFF TGTGCCAGCAGCCCGAGCTGGAGGGGGGGTGAAAAACTGTTTTTT
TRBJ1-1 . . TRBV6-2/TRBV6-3 CASSYRVRNTEAFF TGTGCCAGCAGTTACCGGGTACGGAACACTGAAGCTTTCTTT
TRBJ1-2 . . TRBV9 CASSVDSFRYGYTF TGTGCCAGCAGCGTGGACAGTTTTCGATATGGCTACACCTTC
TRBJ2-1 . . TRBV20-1 CSAPGPGEQFF TGCAGTGCTCCCGGTCCAGGGGAGCAGTTCTTC
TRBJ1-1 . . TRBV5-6 CASSLGRKAEAFF TGTGCCAGCAGCTTGGGCAGGAAAGCTGAAGCTTTCTTT
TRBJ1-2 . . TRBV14 CASSQFPRGYYGYTF TGTGCCAGCAGCCAATTCCCTAGGGGCTACTATGGCTACACCTTC
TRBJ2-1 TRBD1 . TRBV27 CASSPRDSRTYEQFF TGTGCCAGCAGTCCCCGGGACAGCCGCACCTATGAGCAGTTCTTC
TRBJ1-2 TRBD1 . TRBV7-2 CASSSQTGRGRYGGYTF TGTGCCAGCAGCTCCCAGACAGGGAGAGGGAGGTATGGTGGCTACACCTTC
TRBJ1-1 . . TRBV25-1 CASIEPGDTEAFF TGTGCCAGCATCGAGCCAGGGGACACTGAAGCTTTCTTT
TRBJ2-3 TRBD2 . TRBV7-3 CASSLPGLAGGPLSDTQYF TGTGCCAGCAGCTTACCGGGACTAGCGGGGGGGCCTTTATCAGATACGCAGTATTTT
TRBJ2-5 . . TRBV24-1 CATSGSEKTKETQYF TGTGCCACCAGTGGGTCGGAGAAAACTAAAGAGACCCAGTACTTC
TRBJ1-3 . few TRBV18 CASGTATAGNTIYF TGTGCCAGCGGCACCGCCACAGCTGGAAACACCATATATTTT
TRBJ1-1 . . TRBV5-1 CASSLLGGRFEAFF TGCGCCAGCAGCTTGCTCGGGGGGCGCTTTGAAGCTTTCTTT
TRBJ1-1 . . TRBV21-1 CASSKNTGTKNTEAFF TGTGCCAGCAGCAAGAATACAGGGACAAAGAACACTGAAGCTTTCTTT